The entry that follows covers one T cell receptor (beta chain) sequence. The data were obtained in a study of blood T cell repertoires in COVID-19. Across the whole study: The United States, Italy and Spain supplied acute and convalescent COVID-19 samples. Sources were T cells, B-cell-depleted T cells, or PBMCs; the material itself was cDNA or gDNA.

The CDR3 sequence is 18 residues long. The V gene end was trimmed by 4 bases and the J gene end by 2 bases; junction bases not matched to a gene: 13. Germline CDR1 MDHEN, CDR2 SYDVKM. Original processing methods: Cell counts per sample came from amplifying reference gene primers. TCRdb's copy holds only in-frame clones and misses some; the assay was immunoSEQ multiplex PCR. That table gives V, J and clone size, and the DNA gave D and trimming. The table has approximately 40,000 clones, just over 90% seen once. J is TRBJ2-2 and V is TRBV28; 7 nucleotides agree with TRBD1. What was sequenced was peripheral blood. The receptor's source is a human donor in a cohort sampled during active COVID-19. This CDR3 is CASSSPVPGTANTGELFF. Here the CDR3 DNA reads TGTGCCAGCAGTTCCCCCGTTCCCGGGACAGCTAACACCGGGGAGCTGTTTTTT.